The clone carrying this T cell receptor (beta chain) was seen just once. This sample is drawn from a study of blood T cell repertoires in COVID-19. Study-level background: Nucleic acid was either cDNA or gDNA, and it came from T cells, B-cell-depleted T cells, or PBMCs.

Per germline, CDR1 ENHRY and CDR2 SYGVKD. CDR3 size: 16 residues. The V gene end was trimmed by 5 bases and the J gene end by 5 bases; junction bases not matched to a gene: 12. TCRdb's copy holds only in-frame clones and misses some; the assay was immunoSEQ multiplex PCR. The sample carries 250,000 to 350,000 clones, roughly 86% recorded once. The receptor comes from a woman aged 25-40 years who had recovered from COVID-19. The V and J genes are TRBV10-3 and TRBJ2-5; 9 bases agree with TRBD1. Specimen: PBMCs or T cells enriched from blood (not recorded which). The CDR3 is CAISWGTGNPGETQYF. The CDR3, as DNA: TGTGCCATCAGTTGGGGGACAGGGAATCCTGGGGAGACCCAGTACTTC.